Below, one TCR beta chain is given with its context. This clonotype has at least ten counts. No cognate antigen has been identified for it. Per-base quality was not reported, and no clone a single base away is much larger than it. CDR1 and CDR2 were assigned from the germline V gene as SGHVS and FQNEAQ. At the junction V is shortened by 2 bases and J by 5 bases, with 7 bases in between. The cysteine opens and the phenylalanine closes a CDR3 of 13 amino acids. The retained sequence is limited to the CDR3, 39 bases, with the frame set at the first base. This sample is part of a study of T-cell memory formation after mild COVID-19 (dated by TCRdb to the early 2020s). Some background on the complete study: TCR sequence clusters from the two donors were largely donor specific. Longitudinal TCRalpha and TCRbeta repertoire sequencing tracked T-cell clones expanding and contracting after mild COVID-19 in two donors. Two young, previously healthy adult volunteers, one female and one male, were included in the cohort. Overall results and qualifications from the work: SARS-CoV-2 specificity of the second-wave clones peaking on day 37 was not confirmed. Contracting CD4+ clones were found mainly in CM and EM memory subsets, while CD8+ clones were enriched in EMRA. The detection of some responding clones in pre-infection memory suggests that pre-existing cross-reactive memory T cells joined the SARS-CoV-2 response. Only a couple of mild cases were covered by the study, and larger cohorts that include severe cases with pre-infection samples were considered necessary. Clones that contracted from day 15 to 85 showed balanced CD4/CD8 phenotypes, whereas a second wave of clones that expanded from day 15 to 37 leaned towards CD4+.

Ficoll-Paque density gradient centrifugation was the method used to isolate PBMCs. The instrument given in TCRdb is Illumina NovaSeq 6000. TCRalpha and TCRbeta cDNA libraries were constructed by 5'RACE with constant-segment primers, with sample barcodes and unique molecular identifiers being introduced. RNA was extracted from every sample with Trizol reagent. The libraries were amplified in two PCR steps, and the second step added a second sample barcode and Illumina TruSeq adapters. The libraries were sequenced on an Illumina NovaSeq using 2 x 150 bp paired-end reads. As for the original processing: Demultiplexing of reads and collapsing into UMI-guided consensus sequences were performed with migec v1.2.7. With mixcr v2.1.11, UMI consensuses were aligned to TRA and TRB V and J templates and assembled into clonotypes. Clonotypes were classified as expanded or contracted when called significant by both edgeR and NoisET, with noise models trained on biological replicates. For edgeR calls, a false discovery rate-adjusted p below 0.01 and a log2 fold-change threshold of 1 were applied. As an exploratory analysis of dynamics, max-normalized trajectories of the 1000 most abundant clonotypes were examined by PCA with hierarchical clustering. Separately sequenced CD4+ and CD8+ repertoires were used to assign a CD4 or CD8 phenotype to each responding clone. Through fastp at Q25 and MiXCR, TCRdb rebuilt clones from the public reads, retaining in-frame beta chains. Identical CDR3 proteins give one entry, which carries the most common genes and DNA. V and J calls and clone size were set by TCRdb, not the authors. Counted in this sample were fewer than 110,000 distinct CDR3 sequences; roughly an eighth of them appeared once. 35% to 40% of the sample comes from the top ten.

The TCR originated in a man aged 18 to 35 who had mild COVID-19 (a few samples of this study predate the infection). The sample titles of this study are shuffled in the database, so cell type and time point are left out; the donor was told from shared clones. The sequenced material came from PBMCs or a T cell subset sorted from them (not recorded which). In this chain, TRBV7-8 is recombined with TRBJ1-5; no D gene call is confident. The CDR3 has the sequence CASSLRFDQPQHF. The DNA sequence is TGTGCCAGCAGCTTAAGGTTCGATCAGCCCCAGCATTTT.